A single sample gave rise to the 23 T cell receptor beta chains below, sequenced in a study of blood T cell repertoires in COVID-19. Generated by immunoSEQ multiplex PCR, the TCRdb table keeps only in-frame clones and is missing some. The sample records 250,000 to 300,000 clones, roughly 87% being singletons. Material for sequencing was PBMCs or T cells enriched from blood (not recorded which). These TCRs come from a woman younger than 45 who had recovered from COVID-19.

This chain uses TRBV9 with TRBJ2-1, with TRBD2 identical over 9 bases. This CDR3 comprises 15 residues. The V segment lost 4 bases and the J segment 7 bases; nucleotides outside the gene matches: 9. Germline CDR1 SGDLS, CDR2 YYNGEE. CDR3 sequence reads: CASSPSGGPGNEQFF. The CDR3 DNA reads as TGTGCCAGCAGCCCGAGCGGGGGGCCAGGTAATGAGCAGTTCTTC.

The count of this clone is one. This rearrangement joins TRBV19 to TRBJ1-6, with 8 nucleotides matching TRBD1. The trim removed 4 bases at V and 8 bases at J, leaving 7 bases unmatched. Germline-derived CDR1 and CDR2 are LNHDA and SQIVND (reference sequence). The CDR3 is made up of 15 amino acids. CDR3: CASSNGQGFDSPLHF. The CDR3 DNA reads as TGTGCCAGTAGTAACGGACAGGGATTCGATTCACCCCTCCACTTT.

This clone was detected only once. The gene calls are TRBV6-1 and TRBJ1-5; 7 nucleotides align to TRBD1. Germline V lookup: CDR1 MNHNS, CDR2 SASEGT. The length of the CDR3 is 15 residues. With 1 base clipped from V and 3 bases from J, the junction kept 3 bases outside the gene matches. The CDR3 protein is CASSEGGTDNQPQHF. The CDR3 coding sequence is TGTGCCAGCAGTGAAGGCGGGACAGACAATCAGCCCCAGCATTTT.

This sequence joins TRBV5-4 and TRBJ1-6; a weak D match, TRBD1 (6 bases). CDR3 length: 16 amino acids. From germline, CDR1 is SGHNT and CDR2 YYREEE (reference sequence). V lost 6 bases, J lost 5 bases, and 18 bases lay in between. The CDR3 DNA sequence: TGTGCCAGCACCACCACTGGACAGCAAGATAATTCACCCCTCCACTTT. Protein sequence: CASTTTGQQDNSPLHF.

J is TRBJ1-6 and V is TRBV5-1; D is possibly TRBD1 (6 bases). Germline CDR1 is SGHRS and CDR2 is YFSETQ. This CDR3 contains 18 residues. Trimming took 2 bases from V and 9 from J, leaving 24 bases between them. The CDR3 bases are TGCGCCAGCAGCTTCGCCCCCCTAGTCGGCAGGGGTAGTTCACCCCTCCACTTT. Its translation: CASSFAPLVGRGSSPLHF.

The V call is TRBV24-1, the J call TRBJ1-5; tentative D call: TRBD1 (6 bases). V was shortened by 7 bases and J by 7 bases, with 16 bases between the two germline ends. CDR3 length equals 14 residues. Germline V gene lookup returns CDR1 KGHDR and CDR2 SFDVKD. The CDR3: CATSASGGRQPQHF. CDR3 DNA sequence: TGTGCCACCAGCGCTAGTGGGGGCAGACAGCCCCAGCATTTT.

A few counts support this clone. The chain has TRBV7-6 and TRBJ1-2; weak D call: TRBD1 (5 bases). The germline CDR1 and CDR2 sequences are SGHVS and FNYEAQ. This CDR3 spans 15 amino acids. Trimming cost V 1 base and J 4 bases, with 13 bases left between them. In DNA form, the CDR3 reads TGTGCCAGCAGCTTAGATATAGGGGTGAGCTATGGCTACACCTTC. It codes for CASSLDIGVSYGYTF.

The chain employs TRBV5-6 and TRBJ1-3; the match to TRBD1 covers 9 bases. The germline V gene encodes CDR1 SGHDT and CDR2 YYEEEE. The CDR3 length is 16 residues. Germline trimming cut 0 bases from V and 4 bases from J; bases unmatched to any gene: 5. CDR3 region: CASSLGQGVVGNTIYF. The CDR3, as DNA: TGTGCCAGCAGCTTGGGACAGGGGGTTGTAGGAAACACCATATATTTT.

The V call is TRBV21-1, the J call TRBJ2-5; no check of the table's D call, TRBD1, against the DNA was made. TRBV21-1 is labeled a pseudogene. The CDR3 covers 18 residues. The DNA of the CDR3 is TGTGCCAGCAGCAACCGGGACAGGGGGCCAGCACATAAAGAGACCCAGTACTTC. It encodes CASSNRDRGPAHKETQYF.

This chain uses TRBV20-1 with TRBJ1-1; weak D call: TRBD1 (6 bases). The CDR3 has 10 amino acids. Deletions cut 7 bases from V and 8 bases from J, with 11 bases between. Germline V CDR1 and CDR2: DFQATT, SNEGSKA (reference sequence). In DNA, the CDR3 is TGCAGTGTACCCGGACAGGAAGCTTTCTTT. Protein: CSVPGQEAFF.

The V and J genes are TRBV28 and TRBJ1-6; TRBD1 matches at 9 bases. V lost 5 bases, J lost 4 bases, and 3 bases stayed unmatched. CDR3 length: 15 residues. The germline V gene encodes CDR1 MDHEN and CDR2 SYDVKM. The CDR3 loop is CASSLGTGYNSPLHF. The CDR3 DNA sequence: TGTGCCAGCAGTCTCGGGACAGGGTATAATTCACCCCTCCACTTT.

The V gene is TRBV28, the J gene TRBJ1-3; 8 nucleotides agree with TRBD1. Germline CDR1 MDHEN, CDR2 SYDVKM. V dropped 7 bases and J dropped 9; count of bases not matched to a gene: 11. There are 14 residues in the CDR3. The CDR3 DNA reads TGTGCCAGCAAGCCGGACAGGGTATACCTCACCATATATTTT. This encodes CASKPDRVYLTIYF.

This clone was seen only once. V is TRBV18 and J is TRBJ2-1; 13 bases are shared with TRBD2. V shed 3 bases, J shed 9 bases, and the junction held 11 bases outside the gene matches. The CDR3 sequence is 17 residues long. The V gene's germline CDR1 is KGHSH and CDR2 LQKENI. The CDR3 bases are TGTGCCAGCTCACCCCAACGACTAGCGGGGGGCCTTGGTGAGCAGTTCTTC. It specifies CASSPQRLAGGLGEQFF.

This clone has a single count. This chain links TRBV10-1 with TRBJ1-1; no reliable D call. The CDR3 sequence is 11 residues long. CDR1 WNHNN and CDR2 SYGVQD come from the germline V gene (reference sequence). V gave up 3 bases and J gave up 5 bases, with 4 bases separating them. The CDR3, as DNA: TGCGCCAGCAGTGATAATACTGAAGCTTTCTTT. Translated, it gives CASSDNTEAFF.

This clone was seen only once. The CDR3: CASRSLGTKNTEAFF. CDR3 nucleotides: TGTGCCAGCAGGTCGCTAGGTACTAAGAACACTGAAGCTTTCTTT. This chain uses TRBV27 with TRBJ1-1, with unresolved D. Germline CDR1 reads MNHEY; CDR2 reads SMNVEV (reference sequence). Trimming cost V 6 bases and J 1 base, with 15 bases left between them. The CDR3 runs 15 residues.

J is TRBJ1-5 and V is TRBV28; 7 bases are a match to TRBD1. The V gene end was trimmed by 5 bases and the J gene end by 2 bases; junction bases not matched to a gene: 21. This CDR3 region has 20 residues. Germline V gene sequence: CDR1 MDHEN, CDR2 SYDVKM. The CDR3 DNA reads as TGTGCCAGCAGTACACCTATCCGGACCCGACAGGGCTTGGGCAATCAGCCCCAGCATTTT. Protein sequence: CASSTPIRTRQGLGNQPQHF.

The rearrangement joins TRBV4-3 to TRBJ2-1, with TRBD2 identical over 10 bases. Trimming removed 1 base from V and 10 bases from J; junction bases left unmatched: 10. The CDR3 is 16 residues long. Germline CDR1 LGHNA, CDR2 YSLEER. In DNA, the CDR3 is TGCGCCAGCAGCCAAGGGACACTAGCGGGGCTACAGGAGCAGTTCTTC. Protein product: CASSQGTLAGLQEQFF.

The rearrangement joins TRBV6-5 to TRBJ1-4, with 9 nucleotides matching TRBD1. The CDR3 has 16 amino acids. Germline V gene lookup returns CDR1 MNHEY and CDR2 SVGAGI. V was pared by 2 bases and J by 7 bases, with 8 bases of the junction left unmatched. The CDR3 coding sequence is TGTGCCAGCAGTTACAGCAACAGGGGGCTGGGTGAAAAACTGTTTTTT. It specifies CASSYSNRGLGEKLFF.

V and J are TRBV6-6 and TRBJ2-5; D ambiguous. The V end was cut by 2 bases, the J end by 4 bases, with 8 bases between. CDR1 MNHNY and CDR2 SVGAGI come from the germline V gene (reference sequence). The CDR3 spans 13 residues. CDR3 coding DNA: TGTGCCAGCAGTTACCCCCGAGGAGAGACCCAGTACTTC. Its protein is CASSYPRGETQYF.

The chain has TRBV6-5 and TRBJ2-1; D might be TRBD2 (6 bases). V was pared by 6 bases and J by 7 bases, with 19 bases between. Looked up from germline, CDR1 is MNHEY and CDR2 is SVGAGI. The CDR3 runs 15 residues. The CDR3 protein is CASSRKTGTSNEQFF. DNA of the CDR3: TGTGCCAGCAGCCGCAAGACCGGGACTTCAAATGAGCAGTTCTTC.

With regard to this clone: The junction departs from germline at one end; a sequencing error may be responsible. The chain combines TRBV5-4 with TRBJ2-1; D may be TRBD1 or TRBD2 (5 bases each). The CDR3 extends over 13 amino acids. The V gene's germline CDR1 is SGHNT and CDR2 YYREEE (reference sequence). The CDR3 DNA is TGTGCCAGCAGTTTGGGACCCGGGGATGAGCAGTTCTTC. Translating it yields CASSLGPGDEQFF. Variable domain in full (rest from reference TRBV5-4 and TRBJ2-1): ETGVTQSPTHLIKTRGQQVTLRCSSQSGHNTVSWYQQALGQGPQFIFQYYREEENGRGNFPPRFSGLQFPNYSSELNVNALELDDSALYLCASSLGPGDEQFFGPGTRLTVL.

V gene TRBV2 combines with J gene TRBJ2-7; D gene ambiguous. The CDR3 length is 12 residues. From germline, CDR1 is SNHLY and CDR2 FYNNEI. V dropped 6 bases and J dropped 3 bases, with 9 bases sitting between them. CDR3 nucleotides: TGTGCCAGCAGACATCCAAGCTACGAGCAGTACTTC. Translation gives CASRHPSYEQYF.

This clone was observed a few times. This chain uses TRBV18 with TRBJ1-1; a possible D gene is TRBD1 (6 bases). The CDR3 is 13 amino acids. Trimming cost V 8 bases and J 4 bases, with 14 bases left between them. Germline assignment: CDR1 KGHSH and CDR2 LQKENI. The CDR3 protein is CASPRGEGTEAFF. CDR3 coding DNA: TGTGCCAGCCCTAGGGGGGAGGGCACTGAAGCTTTCTTT.